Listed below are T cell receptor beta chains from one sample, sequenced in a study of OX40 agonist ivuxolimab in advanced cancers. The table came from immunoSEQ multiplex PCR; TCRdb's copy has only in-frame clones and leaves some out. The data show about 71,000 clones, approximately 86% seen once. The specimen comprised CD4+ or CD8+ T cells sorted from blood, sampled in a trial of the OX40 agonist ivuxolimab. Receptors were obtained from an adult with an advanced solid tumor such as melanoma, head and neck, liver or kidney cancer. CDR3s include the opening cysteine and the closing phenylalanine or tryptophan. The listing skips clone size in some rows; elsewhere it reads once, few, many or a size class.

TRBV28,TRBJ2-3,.,CASSLPFSGYTQYF
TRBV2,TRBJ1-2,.,CASRGDTFNYGYTF
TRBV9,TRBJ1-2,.,CASSPRATGGYTF
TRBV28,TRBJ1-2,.,CASSSTLQGGYYGYTF
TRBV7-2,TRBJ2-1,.,CASSFRGPGTSLNEQFF
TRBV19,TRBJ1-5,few,CASSGTGSFSQPQHF
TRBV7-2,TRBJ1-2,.,CASSLVKGDHGYTF
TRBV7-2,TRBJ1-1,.,CASSLDSEAFF
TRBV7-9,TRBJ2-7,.,CASSFAGGTYEQYF
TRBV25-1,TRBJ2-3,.,CASNPGTPTDTQYF
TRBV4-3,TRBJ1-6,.,CASSTGEGSPLHF
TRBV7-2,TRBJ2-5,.,CASSVRREVSPLYF
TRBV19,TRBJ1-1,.,CASSIYKGNTEAFF
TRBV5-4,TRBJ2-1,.,CASSPGLGNEQFF
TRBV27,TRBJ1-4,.,CASSFRGQKLFF
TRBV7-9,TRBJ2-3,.,CASSLRVGILTF
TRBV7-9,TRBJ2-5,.,CASSLEASGGTQYF
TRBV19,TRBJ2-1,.,CASSITDRDGRFF
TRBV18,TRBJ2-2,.,CASSPRDGGGGELFF
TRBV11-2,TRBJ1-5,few,CASSHAGGGQPQHF
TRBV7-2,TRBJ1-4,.,CASCLGRREKLFF
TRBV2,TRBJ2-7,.,CASSDAGYEQYF
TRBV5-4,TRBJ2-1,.,CASSLVGYNEQFF
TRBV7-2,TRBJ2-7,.,CASSFSRGYEQYF
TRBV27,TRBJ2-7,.,CASSLWGTPGEQYF
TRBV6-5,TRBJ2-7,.,CASSQTGTLSYEQYF
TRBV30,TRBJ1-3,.,CAWNRNTAGGNTIYF
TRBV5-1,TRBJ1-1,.,CASSRGQRMNTEAFF
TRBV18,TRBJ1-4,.,CASSPSAGSNEKLFF
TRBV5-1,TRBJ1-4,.,CASSNPQGTNEKLFF
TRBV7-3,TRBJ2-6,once,CASSETGAVSGANVLTF
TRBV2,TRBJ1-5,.,CASRTDRAGNQPQHF
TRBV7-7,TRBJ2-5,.,CASSLVGGRAGETQYF
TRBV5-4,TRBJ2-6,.,CASSLESTGANVLTF
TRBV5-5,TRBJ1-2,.,CASTLGNSIHYGYTF
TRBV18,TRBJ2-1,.,CASSPTASSYNEQFF
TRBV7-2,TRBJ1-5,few,CASSSGASPNQPQHF
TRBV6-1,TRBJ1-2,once,CASSSGQGADYGYTF
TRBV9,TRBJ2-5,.,CASSPSGFQETQYF
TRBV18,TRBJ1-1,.,CASSPPGPRNTEAFF
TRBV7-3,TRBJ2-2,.,CASSLASGRATGELFF
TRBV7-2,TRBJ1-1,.,CASSLGGGIEAFF
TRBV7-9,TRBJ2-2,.,CASSFDREGGELFF
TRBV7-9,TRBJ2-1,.,CASSLRGLGVRQFF
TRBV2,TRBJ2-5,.,CASSEGQETQYF
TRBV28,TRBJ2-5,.,CASSAPTGKGETQYF
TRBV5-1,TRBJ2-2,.,CASSSGRANTGELFF
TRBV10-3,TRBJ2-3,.,CAISAGASTDTQYF
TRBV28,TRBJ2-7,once,CASSLALARQYEQYF
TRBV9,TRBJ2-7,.,CASSVGLASSYEQYF
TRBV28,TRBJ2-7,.,CASLGTGGREQYF
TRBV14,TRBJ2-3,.,CASSPPVTGGRNTQYF